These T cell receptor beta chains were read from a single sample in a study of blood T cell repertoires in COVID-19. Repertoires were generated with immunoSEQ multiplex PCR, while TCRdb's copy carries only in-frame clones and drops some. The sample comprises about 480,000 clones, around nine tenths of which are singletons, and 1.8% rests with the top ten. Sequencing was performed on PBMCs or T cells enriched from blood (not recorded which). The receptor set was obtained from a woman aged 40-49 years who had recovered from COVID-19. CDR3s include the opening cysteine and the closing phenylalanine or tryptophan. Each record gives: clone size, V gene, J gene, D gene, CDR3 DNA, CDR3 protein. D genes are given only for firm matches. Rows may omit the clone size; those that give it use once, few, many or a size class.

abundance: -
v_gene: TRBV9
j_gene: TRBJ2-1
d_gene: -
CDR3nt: TGTGCCAGCAGCGAACAGCCCTACGAGCAGTTCTTC
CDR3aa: CASSEQPYEQFF

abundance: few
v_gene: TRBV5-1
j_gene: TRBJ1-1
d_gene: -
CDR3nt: TGCGCCAGCAGCTTGGGTGTCCGCGGGGGCAATGTTTCCACTGAAGCTTTCTTT
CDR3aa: CASSLGVRGGNVSTEAFF

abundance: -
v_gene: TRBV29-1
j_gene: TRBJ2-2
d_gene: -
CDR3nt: TGCAGCGAGCGGGACACGAACACCGGGGAGCTGTTTTTT
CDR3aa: CSERDTNTGELFF

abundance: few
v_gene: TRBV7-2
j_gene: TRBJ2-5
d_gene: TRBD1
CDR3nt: TGTGCCAGCAGCTTAGAGGCAGGGGGTAGGGAGACCCAGTACTTC
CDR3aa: CASSLEAGGRETQYF

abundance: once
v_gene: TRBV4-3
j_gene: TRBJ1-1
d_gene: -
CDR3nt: TGCGCCAGCAGCCAAGAGGGTCGCAGCGGGAACACTGAAGCTTTCTTT
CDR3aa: CASSQEGRSGNTEAFF

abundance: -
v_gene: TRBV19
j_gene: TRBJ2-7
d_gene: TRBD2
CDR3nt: TGTGCCAGTAGTCGAGCGGGAGTGCACTACGAGCAGTACTTC
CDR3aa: CASSRAGVHYEQYF

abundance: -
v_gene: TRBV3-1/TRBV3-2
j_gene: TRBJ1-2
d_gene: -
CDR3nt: TGTGCCAGCAGCCAATATCTGGGCTACACCTTC
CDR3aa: CASSQYLGYTF

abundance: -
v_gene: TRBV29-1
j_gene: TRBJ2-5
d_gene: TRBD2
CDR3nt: TGCAGCGGTGCGGGGGGCGAAGAGACCCAGTACTTC
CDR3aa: CSGAGGEETQYF

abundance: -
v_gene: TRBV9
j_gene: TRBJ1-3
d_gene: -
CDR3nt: TGTGCCAGCAGCGGCGGACTCCACAGGGAAGCTGGAAACACCATATATTTT
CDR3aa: CASSGGLHREAGNTIYF

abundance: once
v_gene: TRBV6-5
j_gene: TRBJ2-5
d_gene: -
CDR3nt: TGTGCCAGCAGATCCCTTCGAGGGTTAGAGACCCAGTACTTC
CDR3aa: CASRSLRGLETQYF

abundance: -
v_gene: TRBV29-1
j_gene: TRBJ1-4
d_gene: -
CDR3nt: TGCAGCGTTGGGGCAGGGTTGAGGGAAAAACTGTTTTTT
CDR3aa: CSVGAGLREKLFF

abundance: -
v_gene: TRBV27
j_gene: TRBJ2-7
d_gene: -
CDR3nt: TGTGCCAGCAGCGGAGGAAGTCTCGGCTACGAGCAGTACTTC
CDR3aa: CASSGGSLGYEQYF

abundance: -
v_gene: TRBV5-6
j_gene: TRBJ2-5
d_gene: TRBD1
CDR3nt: TGTGCCAGCAGCCGACAGGGTCAAGAGACCCAGTACTTC
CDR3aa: CASSRQGQETQYF

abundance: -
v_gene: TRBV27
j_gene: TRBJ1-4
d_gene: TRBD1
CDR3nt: TGTGCCAGCAGTTTATGGACAGGGGCAAATGAAAAACTGTTTTTT
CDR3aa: CASSLWTGANEKLFF

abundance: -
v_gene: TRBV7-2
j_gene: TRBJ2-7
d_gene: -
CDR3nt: TGTGCCAGCAGCTTAGCGCGGGGAAATACCTACGAGCAGTACTTC
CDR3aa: CASSLARGNTYEQYF

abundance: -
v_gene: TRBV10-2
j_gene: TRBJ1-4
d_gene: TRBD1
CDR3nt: TGCGCCACCCGGGACAGTTCTAATGAAAAACTGTTTTTT
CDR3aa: CATRDSSNEKLFF

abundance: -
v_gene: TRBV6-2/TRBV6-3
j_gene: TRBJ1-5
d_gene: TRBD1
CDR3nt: TGTGCCAGCAGTTATGAAGGACAGGGATTTCAGCCCCAGCATTTT
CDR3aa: CASSYEGQGFQPQHF

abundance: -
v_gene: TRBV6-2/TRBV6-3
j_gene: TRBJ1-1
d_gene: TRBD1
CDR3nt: TGTGCCAGCAGTTTTATTTGGGACAGGGAAATTATGAACACTGAAGCTTTCTTT
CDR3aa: CASSFIWDREIMNTEAFF

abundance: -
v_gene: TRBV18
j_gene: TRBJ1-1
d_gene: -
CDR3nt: TGTGCCAGCTCACCACCGGGAGGCACTGAAGCTTTCTTT
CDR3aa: CASSPPGGTEAFF

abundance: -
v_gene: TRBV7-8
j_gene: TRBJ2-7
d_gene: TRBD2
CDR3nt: TGTGCCAGCAGCTTACCTCTCGGGACTAGCGGGATATACGAGCAGTACTTC
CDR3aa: CASSLPLGTSGIYEQYF

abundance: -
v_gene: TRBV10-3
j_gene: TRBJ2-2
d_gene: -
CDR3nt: TGTGCCATCAGTGCGACCGGGGAGCTGTTTTTT
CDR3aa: CAISATGELFF

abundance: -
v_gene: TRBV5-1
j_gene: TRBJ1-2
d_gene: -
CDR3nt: TGCGCCAGCAGCTTGGCAGGGGAAGGCTACACCTTC
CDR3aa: CASSLAGEGYTF

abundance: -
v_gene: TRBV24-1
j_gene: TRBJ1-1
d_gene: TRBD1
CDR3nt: TGTGCCACCAGTGATGGCGGACAGGGGGACACTGAAGCTTTCTTT
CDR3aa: CATSDGGQGDTEAFF

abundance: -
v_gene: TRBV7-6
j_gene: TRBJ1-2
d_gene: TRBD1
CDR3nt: TGTGCCAGCAGCCCCGACGGGACAGGGGGTTTTGGCTACACCTTC
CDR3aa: CASSPDGTGGFGYTF

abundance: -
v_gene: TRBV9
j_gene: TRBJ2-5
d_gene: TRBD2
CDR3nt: TGTGCCAGCAGCCCCGGGGCAGGGAGGGCCGATGAGACCCAGTACTTC
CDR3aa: CASSPGAGRADETQYF

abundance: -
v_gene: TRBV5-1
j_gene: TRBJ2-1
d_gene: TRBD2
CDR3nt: TGCGCCAGCAGCTTGCTCCCTAGCGGGAGTGGCAATGAGCAGTTCTTC
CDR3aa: CASSLLPSGSGNEQFF

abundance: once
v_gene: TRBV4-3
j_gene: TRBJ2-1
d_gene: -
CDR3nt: TGCGCCAGCAGCCCAGGGACTTCTAAATACAATGAGCAGTTCTTC
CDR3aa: CASSPGTSKYNEQFF

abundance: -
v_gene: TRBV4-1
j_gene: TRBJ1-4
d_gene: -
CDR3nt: TGCGCCAGCAGCCAAGATCGGGGGGACACAGATGAAAAACTGTTTTTT
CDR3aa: CASSQDRGDTDEKLFF

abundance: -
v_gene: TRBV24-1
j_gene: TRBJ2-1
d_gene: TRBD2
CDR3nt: TGTGCCACCAGTGAAGTAGCGGGAGGGTTAAATGAGCAGTTCTTC
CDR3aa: CATSEVAGGLNEQFF

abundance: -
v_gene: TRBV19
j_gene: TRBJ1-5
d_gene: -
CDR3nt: TGTGCCAGTAGTATAGTTCCCGGGTATCAGCCCCAGCATTTT
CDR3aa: CASSIVPGYQPQHF

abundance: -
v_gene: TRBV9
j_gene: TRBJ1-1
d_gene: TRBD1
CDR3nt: TGTGCCAGCAGGCAGGGGGATTTAACTGAAGCTTTCTTT
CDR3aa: CASRQGDLTEAFF

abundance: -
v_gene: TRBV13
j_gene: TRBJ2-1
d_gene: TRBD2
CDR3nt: TGTGCCAGCAGCAGGGAGGGACTAGCGGGAGTCAATGAGCAGTTCTTC
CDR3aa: CASSREGLAGVNEQFF

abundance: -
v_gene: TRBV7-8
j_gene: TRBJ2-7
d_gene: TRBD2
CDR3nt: TGTGCCAGCAGCTTAGAAGTATTAGGGCGGGAGGACTCCTACGAGCAGTACTTC
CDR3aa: CASSLEVLGREDSYEQYF

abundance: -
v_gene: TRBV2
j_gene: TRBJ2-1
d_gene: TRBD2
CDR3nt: TGTGCCAGCAGATCAGGACTAGCGGCTTACAATGAGCAGTTCTTC
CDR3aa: CASRSGLAAYNEQFF

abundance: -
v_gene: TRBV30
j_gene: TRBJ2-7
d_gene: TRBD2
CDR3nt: TGTGCCTGGGATTTCGGGGGGTCCTCCTACGAGCAGTACTTC
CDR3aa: CAWDFGGSSYEQYF

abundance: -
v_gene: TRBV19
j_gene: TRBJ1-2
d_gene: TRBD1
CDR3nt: TGTGCCAGTAGTACCCGGGACAGGGGAGACTATGGCTACACCTTC
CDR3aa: CASSTRDRGDYGYTF

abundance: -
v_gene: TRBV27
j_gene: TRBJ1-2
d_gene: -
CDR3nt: TGTGCCAGCAGTTTAATGAGGGGGAACTATGGCTACACCTTC
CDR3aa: CASSLMRGNYGYTF